A single sample gave rise to the 20 T cell receptor beta chains below, sequenced in a study of blood T cell repertoires in COVID-19. Data came from immunoSEQ multiplex PCR; TCRdb stores just in-frame clones and leaves some out. In the table there are some 140,000 clones, around three quarters of which are singletons. The sample was peripheral blood. These TCRs come from a man at least 80 years old with acute or convalescent COVID-19.

V is TRBV6-6 and J is TRBJ2-2, with TRBD1 matching over 9 bases. Germline CDR1 and CDR2: MNHNY and SVGAGI (reference sequence). J lost 5 bases, V lost 8 bases, and 9 bases had no gene match. This CDR3 contains 15 residues. CDR3 region: CASGHRGQGTGELFF. The CDR3, as DNA: TGTGCCAGCGGGCACAGGGGGCAGGGGACCGGGGAGCTGTTTTTT.

This chain links TRBV18 with TRBJ2-3, with 10 nucleotides matching TRBD2. Trimming removed 2 bases from V and 2 bases from J; junction bases left unmatched: 7. The CDR3 sequence is 17 residues long. CDR1 and CDR2 (germline): KGHSH, LQKENI. The CDR3 DNA reads TGTGCCAGCTCACCAGGGCTAGCGGGGGCATACACAGATACGCAGTATTTT. Translation: CASSPGLAGAYTDTQYF.

V is TRBV27 and J is TRBJ2-1; 9 bases agree with TRBD1. With V trimmed by 6 bases and J by 9 bases, 6 bases remained unmatched. The CDR3 is 13 residues long. Germline V lookup: CDR1 MNHEY, CDR2 SMNVEV (reference sequence). The chain's CDR3 is CASSRDRVSEQFF. The CDR3 region has the DNA TGTGCCAGCAGCCGGGACAGGGTCAGTGAGCAGTTCTTC.

Remarks on this clone: Other DNA sequences in the sample encode the same CDR3. The rearrangement joins TRBV7-2 to TRBJ2-7; TRBD2 matches at 10 bases. Germline V gives CDR1 SGHTA, CDR2 FQGNSA. Trimming cost V 3 bases and J 3 bases; bases outside gene matches: 11. This CDR3 contains 17 residues. CDR3 DNA sequence: TGTGCCAGCAGCTTGCGAGCGGGGGGGCTGTCGTACTACGAGCAGTACTTC. Protein sequence: CASSLRAGGLSYYEQYF.

The V gene is TRBV5-6, the J gene TRBJ2-6; D is unclear. Trimming shortened V by 4 bases and J by 0 bases, and 8 bases separated the two germline ends. CDR1 is SGHDT, CDR2 YYEEEE, per germline. The CDR3 is 15 amino acids. In DNA form, the CDR3 reads TGTGCCAGCAGCCGGTGGAGCTCTGGGGCCAACGTCCTGACTTTC. Protein product: CASSRWSSGANVLTF.

V and J are TRBV7-8 and TRBJ2-7, with TRBD1 as a possible D gene (6 bases). In germline, CDR1 is SGHVS, CDR2 FQNEAQ. The CDR3 sequence is 17 residues long. Between the trimmed V and J ends, which lost 3 bases and 3 bases, there was a span of 21 bases. The CDR3 DNA is TGTGCCAGCAGCTTCTTACTGAACAGGGATCTGAACTACGAGCAGTACTTC. Its translation: CASSFLLNRDLNYEQYF.

The chain recombines TRBV18 with TRBJ2-2, with 8 bases identical to TRBD2. V lost 5 bases and J lost 7; bases outside the gene matches: 15. The germline V gene has CDR1 KGHSH and CDR2 LQKENI. The CDR3 covers 17 residues. In DNA, the CDR3 is TGTGCCAGCTCAAGCAGCCGGGCGGGGGGCCCCGACGGGGAGCTGTTTTTT. Protein sequence: CASSSSRAGGPDGELFF.

CDR3 bases: TGTGCCAGCAGCTTCGGACAGTTGGTAGATACGCAGTATTTT. This codes for CASSFGQLVDTQYF. The chain recombines TRBV5-4 with TRBJ2-3, with D tentatively TRBD1 (6 bases). V was shortened by 2 bases and J by 5 bases, with 12 bases between the two germline ends. CDR3 length equals 14 residues. Germline CDR1 is SGHNT and CDR2 is YYREEE (reference sequence).

This clone was recorded at least ten times. This rearrangement joins TRBV28 to TRBJ1-3; D gene uncertain. Between the trimmed V and J ends, which lost 5 bases and 2 bases, there was a span of 10 bases. This CDR3 comprises 14 residues. The V gene's germline CDR1 is MDHEN and CDR2 SYDVKM. In DNA form, the CDR3 reads TGTGCCAGCAGTACCGAGGAGGCTGGAAACACCATATATTTT. It yields the protein CASSTEEAGNTIYF.

V usage is TRBV18 and J usage is TRBJ2-7, with D unresolved. This CDR3 contains 13 residues. Germline lookup yields CDR1 KGHSH and CDR2 LQKENI. Trimming removed 3 bases at V and 3 bases at J, with 9 bases between. The CDR3 is CASSPSRVYEQYF. The CDR3 DNA is TGTGCCAGCTCACCCTCCCGGGTCTACGAGCAGTACTTC. Together with reference TRBV18 and TRBJ2-7, the CDR3 gives the full variable domain: NAGVMQNPRHLVRRRGQEARLRCSPMKGHSHVYWYRQLPEEGLKFMVYLQKENIIDESGMPKERFSAEFPKEGPSILRIQQVVRGDSAAYFCASSPSRVYEQYFGPGTRLTVT.

The chain carries TRBV7-9 and TRBJ1-4, with D possibly being TRBD1 (5 bases). The CDR3 is made up of 16 amino acids. Germline values: CDR1 SEHNR, CDR2 FQNEAQ (reference sequence). V lost 4 bases, J lost 8 bases, and 20 bases lay in between. The CDR3 region has the DNA TGTGCCAGCAGCTGGGGTCCGGCGCAGGGCCGGGAAAAACTGTTTTTT. Protein product: CASSWGPAQGREKLFF.

The V and J genes are TRBV24-1 and TRBJ2-1, with 9 positions matching TRBD1. CDR3 length: 15 amino acids. With V trimmed by 5 bases and J by 7 bases, 8 bases remained unmatched. Germline V gene sequence: CDR1 KGHDR, CDR2 SFDVKD. CDR3 sequence reads: CATSGRTGETNEQFF. Here the CDR3 DNA reads TGTGCCACCAGTGGTCGGACAGGGGAGACAAATGAGCAGTTCTTC.

V usage is TRBV27 and J usage is TRBJ1-1; TRBD1 aligns across 9 bases. V dropped 1 base and J dropped 1; count of bases not matched to a gene: 1. This CDR3 is built from 15 residues. From germline, CDR1 is MNHEY and CDR2 SMNVEV (reference sequence). As DNA, the CDR3 is TGTGCCAGCAGTTTATTGGGACAGGGGAACACTGAAGCTTTCTTT. This sequence encodes CASSLLGQGNTEAFF.

J is TRBJ2-1 and V is TRBV5-1, with D perhaps TRBD1 (6 bases). The CDR3 is made up of 13 amino acids. Germline CDR1 is SGHRS and CDR2 is YFSETQ. The germline V and J ends were trimmed by 3 bases and 9 bases, with 13 bases remaining between them. Here the CDR3 DNA reads TGCGCCAGCAGCTGGACAGCTCGGAGTGAGCAGTTCTTC. Translated: CASSWTARSEQFF.

V is TRBV2 and J is TRBJ1-2, with TRBD1 identical over 7 bases. Per germline, CDR1 SNHLY and CDR2 FYNNEI. Trimming at V came to 8 bases and at J to 8 bases, leaving 8 bases not matched to a gene. The CDR3 is 12 residues long. The CDR3 DNA reads as TGTGCCAGCGCCAGACAGGGTGACGGCTACACCTTC. Encoded protein: CASARQGDGYTF. Combining the CDR3 with reference TRBV2 and TRBJ1-2 gives the whole variable domain EPEVTQTPSHQVTQMGQEVILRCVPISNHLYFYWYRQILGQKVEFLVSFYNNEISEKSEIFDDQFSVERPDGSNFTLKIRSTKLEDSAMYFCASARQGDGYTFGSGTRLTVV.

CDR3 in DNA: TGTGCCAGCTCTCGGACTTACACCGGGGAGCTGTTTTTT. Translation: CASSRTYTGELFF. The chain is built from TRBV7-3 and TRBJ2-2, with a weak D call TRBD2 (5 bases). Germline lookup yields CDR1 SGHTA and CDR2 FQGTGA. This CDR3 region has 13 residues. The V gene lost 8 bases and the J gene lost 3 bases, with 10 bases spanning the gap.

The chain carries TRBV11-2 and TRBJ1-6; TRBD1 matches 11 bases. The trim removed 3 bases at V and 8 bases at J, leaving 3 bases unmatched. The CDR3 covers 15 residues. CDR1 and CDR2 from the germline V gene are SGHAT and FQNNGV. The CDR3 loop reads CASSFKGQGDSPLHF. The CDR3 bases are TGTGCCAGCAGCTTTAAGGGACAGGGGGATTCACCCCTCCACTTT.

The chain is built from TRBV7-2 and TRBJ1-3; D possibly corresponds to TRBD1 (6 bases). The V end was cut by 8 bases, the J end by 0 bases, with 14 bases between. Germline V CDR1 and CDR2: SGHTA, FQGNSA. CDR3 length: 15 residues. CDR3 loop: CASRKRGPSGNTIYF. CDR3 sequence (DNA): TGTGCCAGCCGGAAGCGGGGGCCCTCTGGAAACACCATATATTTT.

The rearrangement uses TRBV7-8 and TRBJ2-7, with 13 bases matching TRBD2. Unmatched junction bases numbered 10, after V lost 5 bases and J lost 0 bases. Per germline, CDR1 SGHVS and CDR2 FQNEAQ. The length of the CDR3 is 18 residues. Written as DNA, the CDR3 is TGTGCCAGCAGCGCTCCGGGACTAGCGGGGAAAAGCTCCTACGAGCAGTACTTC. Residues: CASSAPGLAGKSSYEQYF.

This chain joins TRBV4-1 and TRBJ2-7, with D hard to call. Germline loops: CDR1 MGHRA, CDR2 YSYEKL. This CDR3 has 14 amino acids. Trimming left V 1 base short and J 2 bases short, with 9 bases between. CDR3 bases: TGCGCCAGCAGCCAAGTAGGAGTGGCCTACGAGCAGTACTTC. Amino acids: CASSQVGVAYEQYF.